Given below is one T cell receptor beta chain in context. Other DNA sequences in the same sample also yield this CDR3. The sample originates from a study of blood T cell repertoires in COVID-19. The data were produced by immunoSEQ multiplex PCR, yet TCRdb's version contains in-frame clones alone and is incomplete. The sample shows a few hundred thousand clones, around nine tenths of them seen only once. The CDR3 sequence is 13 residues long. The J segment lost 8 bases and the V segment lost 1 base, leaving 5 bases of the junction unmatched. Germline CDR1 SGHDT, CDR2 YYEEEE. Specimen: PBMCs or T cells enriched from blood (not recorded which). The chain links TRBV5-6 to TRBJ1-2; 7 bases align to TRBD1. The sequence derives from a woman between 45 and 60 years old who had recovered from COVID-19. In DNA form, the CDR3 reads TGTGCCAGCAGCTTGAAGGGGGCAGGGGGCTACACCTTC. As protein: CASSLKGAGGYTF.